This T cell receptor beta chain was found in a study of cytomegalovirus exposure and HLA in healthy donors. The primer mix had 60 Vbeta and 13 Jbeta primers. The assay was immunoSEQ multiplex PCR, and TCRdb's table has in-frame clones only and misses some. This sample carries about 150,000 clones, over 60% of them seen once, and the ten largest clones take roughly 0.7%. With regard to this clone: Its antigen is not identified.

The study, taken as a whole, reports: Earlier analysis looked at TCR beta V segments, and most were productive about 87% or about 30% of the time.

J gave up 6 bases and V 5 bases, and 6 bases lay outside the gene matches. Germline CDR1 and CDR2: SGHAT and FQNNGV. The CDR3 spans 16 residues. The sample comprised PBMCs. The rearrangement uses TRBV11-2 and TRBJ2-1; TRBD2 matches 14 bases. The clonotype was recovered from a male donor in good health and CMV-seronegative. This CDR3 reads CASSQGLAGVGNEQFF. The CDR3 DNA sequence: TGTGCCAGCAGCCAGGGACTAGCGGGAGTGGGCAATGAGCAGTTCTTC.